The clone carrying this TCR beta chain was counted ten times or more. The data stem from a study of shared clonotypes between healthy human individuals. CDR3 length: 14 residues. Trimming took 7 bases from V and 4 from J, leaving 16 bases between them. Germline V lookup: CDR1 SNHLY, CDR2 FYNNEI. Generated by immunoSEQ multiplex PCR, the TCRdb table keeps only in-frame clones and is missing some. The table lists around 990,000 clones, about 80% of them singletons, with 0.89% in the top ten. Specimen: memory CD4+ T cells from PBMCs. Stated subset: CD45RA-negative fraction. The receptor comes from a man between 18 and 35 years old in good health. Some clones in this sample may be carry-over from other donors' samples. The chain recombines TRBV2 with TRBJ1-2, with D unclear. The CDR3 loop is CASNFLGEPYGYTF. The CDR3 bases are TGTGCCAGCAATTTCCTCGGGGAACCCTATGGCTACACCTTC.